Following are 8 T cell receptor beta chains from one sample sequenced in a study of immune characterization of retroperitoneal liposarcoma (dated by TCRdb to about 2019). Library generation was performed with PCR. Data came from a NextSeq 500. TCRdb reprocessing: public reads trimmed at Q25 with fastp, clones called with MiXCR, in-frame beta chains kept. Duplicate CDR3 protein sequences are folded into a single record with the most common DNA and genes. This sample lists some 4,000 distinct CDR3 sequences; under 45% were detected once. Clones ranked in the top ten supply 25% to 30% of the sample. The sample was tumor tissue. The receptor source for this set is a male donor with retroperitoneal liposarcoma.

This clonotype was seen a few times. It may be a read error: a sequence one base away is much more abundant. The J gene is TRBJ2-1, the V gene TRBV10-2; 9 bases line up with TRBD1. This CDR3 is built from 17 residues. Germline trimming cut 6 bases from V and 10 bases from J; bases unmatched to any gene: 19. In germline, CDR1 is WSHSY, CDR2 SAAADI. CDR3 in amino acids: CASRRGSGTGSVYEQFF. The CDR3, as DNA: TGCGCCAGCAGGAGGGGGTCCGGGACAGGGAGTGTCTACGAGCAGTTCTTC.

The CDR3 sequence: CASSAGELSSSEKLFF. Written as DNA, the CDR3 is TGTGCCAGCAGCGCGGGGGAACTAAGTTCGAGTGAAAAACTGTTTTTT. The V call is TRBV9, the J call TRBJ1-4; a possible D gene is TRBD1 (5 bases). Trimming took off 3 bases at V and 7 bases at J, with 19 bases between the two ends. The CDR3 extends over 16 amino acids. The germline gives CDR1 SGDLS, CDR2 YYNGEE.

The chain combines TRBV12-3 or TRBV12-4 with TRBJ2-1; 11 bases are a match to TRBD2. After removal of 4 bases from V and 6 bases from J, the junction contained 14 bases not matched to a gene. This CDR3 contains 18 residues. The CDR3 DNA is TGTGCCAGCAGTTCCACTCTAATACTAGCGGGGGTTCCCAATGAGCAGTTCTTC. This codes for CASSSTLILAGVPNEQFF.

By share, this clonotype ranks as medium-sized. The chain uses TRBV7-9 and TRBJ2-5; TRBD2 is a possible D gene (5 bases). This CDR3 has 12 residues. Germline CDR1 reads SEHNR; CDR2 reads FQNEAQ (reference sequence). V lost 4 bases and J lost 11, with 14 bases in between. CDR3 amino acids: CASSSPGVEQYF. The CDR3, as DNA: TGTGCCAGCAGCTCCCCCGGGGTGGAGCAGTACTTC.

CDR3 loop: CASKGTPNTGELFF. The CDR3 DNA reads TGTGCCAGCAAGGGGACTCCGAACACCGGGGAGCTGTTTTTT. The V and J genes are TRBV27 and TRBJ2-2; tentative D call: TRBD2 (6 bases). This CDR3 has 14 residues. V lost 7 bases and J lost 0, with 9 bases in between. The germline V gene has CDR1 MNHEY and CDR2 SMNVEV (reference sequence).

The gene calls are TRBV11-3 and TRBJ1-2; 11 nucleotides line up with TRBD1. CDR1 is SGHNT, CDR2 YENEEA, per germline. This CDR3 is built from 13 residues. The V segment lost 6 bases and the J segment 10 bases; nucleotides outside the gene matches: 7. The CDR3, as DNA: TGTGCCAGCAGTCCGGGACAGGGGGGAGACTACACCTTC. It yields the protein CASSPGQGGDYTF.

The gene calls are TRBV12-5 and TRBJ2-3; 7 nucleotides align to TRBD2. The germline CDR1 and CDR2 sequences are LGHNT and FRNRAP. V dropped 6 bases and J dropped 0; count of bases not matched to a gene: 6. The CDR3 totals 15 residues. DNA for the CDR3: TGTGCTAGTGGAAGCGGGATCTCTAGCACAGATACGCAGTATTTT. Translating gives CASGSGISSTDTQYF. Full variable domain (remainder filled in from reference TRBV12-5 and TRBJ2-3): DARVTQTPRHKVTEMGQEVTMRCQPILGHNTVFWYRQTMMQGLELLAYFRNRAPLDDSGMPKDRFSAEMPDATLATLKIQPSEPRDSAVYFCASGSGISSTDTQYFGPGTRLTVL.

This clonotype is labeled as medium-sized. J is TRBJ2-5 and V is TRBV5-4; 12 bases align to TRBD2. V lost 0 bases, J lost 11 bases, and 17 bases stayed unmatched. CDR3 length equals 18 residues. From germline, CDR1 is SGHNT and CDR2 YYREEE (reference sequence). The CDR3 region is CASSLALAGGTGYNEQYF. The CDR3 DNA follows: TGTGCCAGCAGCTTGGCACTAGCGGGAGGAACAGGCTACAATGAGCAGTACTTC.